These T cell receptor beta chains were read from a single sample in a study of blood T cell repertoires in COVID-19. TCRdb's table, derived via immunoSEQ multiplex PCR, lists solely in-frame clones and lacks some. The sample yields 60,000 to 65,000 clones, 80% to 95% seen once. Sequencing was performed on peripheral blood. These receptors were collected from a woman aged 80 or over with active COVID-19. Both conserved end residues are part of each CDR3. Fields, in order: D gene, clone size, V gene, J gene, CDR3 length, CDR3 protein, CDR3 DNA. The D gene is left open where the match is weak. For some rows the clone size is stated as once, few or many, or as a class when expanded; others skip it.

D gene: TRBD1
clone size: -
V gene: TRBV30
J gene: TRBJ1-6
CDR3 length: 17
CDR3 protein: CAWDRGMTRSDNSPLHF
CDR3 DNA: TGTGCCTGGGACAGGGGGATGACCCGATCTGATAATTCACCCCTCCACTTT

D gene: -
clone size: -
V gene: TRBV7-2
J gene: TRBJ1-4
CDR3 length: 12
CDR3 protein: CASSLVGEKLFF
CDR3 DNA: TGTGCCAGCAGCTTAGTCGGTGAAAAACTGTTTTTT

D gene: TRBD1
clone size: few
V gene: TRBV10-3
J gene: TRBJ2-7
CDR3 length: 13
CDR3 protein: CAISQGADYEQYF
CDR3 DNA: TGTGCCATCAGTCAGGGGGCGGACTACGAGCAGTACTTC

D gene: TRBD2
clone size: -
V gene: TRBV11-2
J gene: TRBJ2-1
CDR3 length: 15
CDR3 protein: CASSFGTSGFNEQFF
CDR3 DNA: TGTGCCAGCAGCTTCGGGACTAGCGGCTTCAATGAGCAGTTCTTC

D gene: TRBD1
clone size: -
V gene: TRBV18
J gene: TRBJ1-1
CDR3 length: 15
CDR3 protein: CASSPPTGVFTEAFF
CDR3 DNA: TGTGCCAGCTCACCACCGACAGGGGTGTTCACTGAAGCTTTCTTT

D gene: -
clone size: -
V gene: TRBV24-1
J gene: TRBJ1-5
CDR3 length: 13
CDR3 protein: CATSRGLNQPQHF
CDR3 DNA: TGTGCCACCAGTCGGGGTCTGAATCAGCCCCAGCATTTT

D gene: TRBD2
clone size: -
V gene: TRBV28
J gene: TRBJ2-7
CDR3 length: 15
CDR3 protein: CASSPPTSLAYEQYF
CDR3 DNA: TGTGCCAGCAGTCCTCCGACTAGCTTAGCCTACGAGCAGTACTTC

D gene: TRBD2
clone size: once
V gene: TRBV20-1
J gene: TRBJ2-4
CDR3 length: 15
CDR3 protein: CSASGLAGTENIQYF
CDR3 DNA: TGCAGTGCTAGTGGGCTAGCGGGAACCGAAAACATTCAGTACTTC

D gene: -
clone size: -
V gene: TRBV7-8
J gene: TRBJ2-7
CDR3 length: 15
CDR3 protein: CASSLGGQSTYEQYF
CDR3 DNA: TGTGCCAGCAGCTTAGGAGGGCAGTCCACCTACGAGCAGTACTTC

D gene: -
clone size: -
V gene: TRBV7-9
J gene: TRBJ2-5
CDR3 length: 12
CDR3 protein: CASSLSGETQYF
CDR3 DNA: TGTGCCAGCAGCTTATCGGGGGAGACCCAGTACTTC

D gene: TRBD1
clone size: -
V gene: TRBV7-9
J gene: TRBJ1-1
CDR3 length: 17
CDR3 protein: CASSLGGTGGHPREAFF
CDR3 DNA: TGTGCCAGCAGCTTAGGCGGGACAGGGGGTCACCCCCGGGAAGCTTTCTTT

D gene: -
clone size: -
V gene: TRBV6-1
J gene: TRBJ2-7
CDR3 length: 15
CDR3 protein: CASSEGGVESHEQYF
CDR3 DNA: TGTGCCAGCAGTGAAGGGGGGGTAGAATCCCACGAGCAGTACTTC

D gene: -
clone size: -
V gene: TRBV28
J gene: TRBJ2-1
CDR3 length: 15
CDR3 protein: CASSTTMDSYNEQFF
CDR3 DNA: TGTGCCAGCAGCACCACGATGGACAGCTACAATGAGCAGTTCTTC

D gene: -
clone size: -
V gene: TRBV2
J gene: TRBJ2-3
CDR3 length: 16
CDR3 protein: CASRATAAVSTDTQYF
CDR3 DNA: TGTGCCAGCAGAGCTACCGCCGCGGTCAGCACAGATACGCAGTATTTT

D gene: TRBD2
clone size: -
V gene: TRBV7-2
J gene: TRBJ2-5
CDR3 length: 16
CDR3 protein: CASSLSIAGGRETQYF
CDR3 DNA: TGTGCCAGCAGCTTAAGCATTGCGGGGGGGCGAGAGACCCAGTACTTC

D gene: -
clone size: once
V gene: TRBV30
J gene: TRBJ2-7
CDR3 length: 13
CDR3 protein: CAWSVTGPGEQYF
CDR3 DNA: TGTGCCTGGAGTGTGACAGGTCCTGGAGAGCAGTACTTC

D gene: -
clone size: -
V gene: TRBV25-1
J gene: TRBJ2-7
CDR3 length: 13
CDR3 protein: CASSEYPAGKQYF
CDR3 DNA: TGTGCCAGCAGTGAATACCCGGCGGGAAAGCAGTACTTC

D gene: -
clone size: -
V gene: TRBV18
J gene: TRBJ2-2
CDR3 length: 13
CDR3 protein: CASSPTSGGELFF
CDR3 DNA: TGTGCCAGCTCACCAACAAGCGGCGGGGAGCTGTTTTTT

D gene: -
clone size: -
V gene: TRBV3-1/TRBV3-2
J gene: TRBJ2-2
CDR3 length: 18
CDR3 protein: CASSQQTDLRGTTGELFF
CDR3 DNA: TGTGCCAGCAGCCAACAAACAGACCTCCGGGGTACGACCGGGGAGCTGTTTTTT

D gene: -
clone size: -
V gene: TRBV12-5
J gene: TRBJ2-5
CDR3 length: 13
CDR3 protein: CASGLSLSETQYF
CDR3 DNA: TGTGCTAGTGGTTTGAGCCTGTCGGAGACCCAGTACTTC

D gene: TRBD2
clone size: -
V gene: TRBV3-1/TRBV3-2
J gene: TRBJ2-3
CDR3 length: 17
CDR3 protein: CASSQEVLAGSTDTQYF
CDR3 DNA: TGTGCCAGCAGCCAAGAGGTACTAGCGGGAAGCACAGATACGCAGTATTTT

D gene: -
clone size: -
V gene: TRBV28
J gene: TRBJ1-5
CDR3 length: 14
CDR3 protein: CASTLAGGLQPQHF
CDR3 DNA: TGTGCCAGCACCCTTGCGGGGGGGCTTCAGCCCCAGCATTTT

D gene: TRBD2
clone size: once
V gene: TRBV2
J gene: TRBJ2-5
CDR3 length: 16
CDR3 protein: CASSEESGGNQETQYF
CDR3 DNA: TGTGCCAGCAGTGAAGAGAGCGGGGGGAATCAAGAGACCCAGTACTTC

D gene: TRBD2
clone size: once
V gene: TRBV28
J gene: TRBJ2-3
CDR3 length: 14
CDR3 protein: CASKAGGNTDTQYF
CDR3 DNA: TGTGCCAGCAAAGCGGGGGGGAACACAGATACGCAGTATTTT

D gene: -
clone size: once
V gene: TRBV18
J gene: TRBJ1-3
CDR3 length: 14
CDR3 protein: CASSPEAAGNTIYF
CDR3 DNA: TGTGCCAGCTCACCCGAAGCGGCTGGAAACACCATATATTTT

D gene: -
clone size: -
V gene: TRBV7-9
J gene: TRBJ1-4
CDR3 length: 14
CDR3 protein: CASSDPATNEKLFF
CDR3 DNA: TGTGCCAGCAGCGACCCAGCGACTAATGAAAAACTGTTTTTT